The clone carrying this T cell receptor beta chain was found a few times. This CDR3 is built from 15 residues. The germline gives CDR1 SNHLY, CDR2 FYNNEI. The V segment lost 4 bases and the J segment 4 bases; nucleotides outside the gene matches: 9. The data were obtained in a study of blood T cell repertoires in COVID-19. Study-level background: Samples of COVID-19 (acute and convalescent) were obtained from the United States, Italy and Spain. T cells, B-cell-depleted T cells, or PBMCs supplied cDNA or gDNA.

Original analysis: Reference gene primer amplification in the assay estimated nucleated cell counts. This table comes from immunoSEQ multiplex PCR, and its TCRdb copy is limited to in-frame clones, with some not included. The D gene and trimming were derived from the DNA, and the V and J assignments and clone size from that table. The sample records tens of thousands of clones, about 82% being singletons. V usage is TRBV2 and J usage is TRBJ1-2, with 7 bases that match TRBD1. The clonotype originates from a woman aged 60-70 years with acute or convalescent COVID-19. Material: peripheral blood. CDR3 coding DNA: TGTGCCAGCAGTGTTAAACAGGGGATAGGCTATGGCTACACCTTC. This encodes CASSVKQGIGYGYTF.